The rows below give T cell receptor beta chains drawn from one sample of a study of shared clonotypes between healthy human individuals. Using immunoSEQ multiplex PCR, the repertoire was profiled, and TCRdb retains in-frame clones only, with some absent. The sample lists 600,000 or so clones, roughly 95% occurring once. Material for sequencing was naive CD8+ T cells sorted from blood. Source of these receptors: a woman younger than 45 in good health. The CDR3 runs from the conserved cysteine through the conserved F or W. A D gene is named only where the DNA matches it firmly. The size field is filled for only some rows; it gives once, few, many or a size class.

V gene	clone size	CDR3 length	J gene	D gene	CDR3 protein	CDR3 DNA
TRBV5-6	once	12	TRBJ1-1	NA	CASSLSGTEAFF	TGTGCCAGCAGCTTGTCTGGGACAGAAGCTTTCTTT
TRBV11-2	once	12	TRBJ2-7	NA	CASSFHSYEQYF	TGTGCCAGCAGCTTCCACTCCTACGAGCAGTACTTC
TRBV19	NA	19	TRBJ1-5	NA	CASSIAGGQQGLGDQPQHF	TGTGCCAGTAGTATCGCGGGGGGACAACAGGGCCTTGGAGATCAGCCCCAGCATTTT
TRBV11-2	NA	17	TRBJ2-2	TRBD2	CASSSDHSGKSTGELFF	TGTGCCAGCAGCTCCGACCATAGCGGGAAGTCCACCGGGGAGCTGTTTTTT
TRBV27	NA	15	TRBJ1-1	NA	CASRAVSGGHAEAFF	TGTGCCAGCAGGGCTGTTTCCGGGGGGCACGCTGAAGCTTTCTTT
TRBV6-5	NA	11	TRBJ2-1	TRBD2	CASSNGGEQFF	TGTGCCAGCAGTAACGGGGGGGAGCAGTTCTTC
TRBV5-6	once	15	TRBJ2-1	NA	CASSSEPFPANEQFF	TGTGCCAGCAGCTCTGAGCCGTTTCCCGCCAATGAGCAGTTCTTC
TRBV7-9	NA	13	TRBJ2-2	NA	CASSLKGTGELFF	TGTGCCAGCAGCTTAAAGGGGACCGGGGAGCTGTTTTTT
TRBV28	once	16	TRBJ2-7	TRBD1	CASSLDGTVYSYEQYF	TGTGCCAGCAGTTTAGATGGGACAGTTTATTCCTACGAGCAGTACTTC
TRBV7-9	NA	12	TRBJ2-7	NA	CASSIGAYEQYF	TGTGCCAGCAGCATAGGTGCCTACGAGCAGTACTTC
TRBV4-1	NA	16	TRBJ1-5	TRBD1	CASSQDLTGGNQPQHF	TGCGCCAGCAGCCAAGATCTGACAGGGGGTAATCAGCCCCAGCATTTT
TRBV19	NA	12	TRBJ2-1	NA	CASRAAYNEQFF	TGTGCCAGTAGGGCGGCCTACAATGAGCAGTTCTTC
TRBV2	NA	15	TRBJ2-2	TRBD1	CASGGMTGATGELFF	TGTGCCAGCGGAGGAATGACAGGGGCCACCGGGGAGCTGTTTTTT
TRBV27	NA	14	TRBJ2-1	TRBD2	CASRTSGAYNEQFF	TGTGCCAGCAGGACTAGCGGAGCCTACAATGAGCAGTTCTTC
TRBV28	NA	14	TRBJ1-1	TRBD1	CASRPTGTGGEAFF	TGTGCCAGCAGACCGACCGGGACAGGTGGTGAAGCTTTCTTT
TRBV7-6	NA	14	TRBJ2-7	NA	CASSLAPGTREQYF	TGTGCCAGCAGCTTAGCCCCTGGGACGCGCGAGCAGTACTTC
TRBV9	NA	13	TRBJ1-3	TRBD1	CASKTGTGNTIYF	TGTGCCAGTAAGACAGGGACCGGAAACACCATATATTTT
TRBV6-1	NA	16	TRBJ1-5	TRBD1	CASSEGGTGLNQPQHF	TGTGCCAGCAGTGAAGGAGGGACAGGGCTTAATCAGCCCCAGCATTTT
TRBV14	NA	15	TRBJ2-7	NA	CASSQTGQSLYEQYF	TGTGCCAGCAGCCAAACAGGGCAATCACTCTACGAGCAGTACTTC
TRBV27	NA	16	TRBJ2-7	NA	CASSLSIGLVTYEQYF	TGTGCCAGCAGTTTATCGATCGGGCTAGTAACCTACGAGCAGTACTTC
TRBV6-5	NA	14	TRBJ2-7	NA	CASSSWVGAYEQYF	TGTGCCAGCAGTTCTTGGGTCGGCGCCTACGAGCAGTACTTC
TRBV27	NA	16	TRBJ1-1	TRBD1	CASSLGTGGLGTEAFF	TGTGCCAGCAGTTTAGGGACAGGGGGCCTGGGGACTGAAGCTTTCTTT
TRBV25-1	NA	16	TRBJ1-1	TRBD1	CASSGQGTWVNTEAFF	TGTGCCAGCAGTGGACAGGGGACGTGGGTGAACACTGAAGCTTTCTTT
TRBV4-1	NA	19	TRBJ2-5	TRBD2	CASSQFIRTSGTFQETQYF	TGCGCCAGCAGCCAGTTCATTAGGACTAGCGGGACGTTTCAAGAGACCCAGTACTTC
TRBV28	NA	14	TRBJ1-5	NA	CASASDVGNQPQHF	TGTGCCAGCGCTAGCGATGTGGGCAATCAGCCCCAGCATTTT
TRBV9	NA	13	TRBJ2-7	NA	CASSVAGSGEQYF	TGTGCCAGCAGCGTAGCCGGGAGCGGCGAGCAGTACTTC
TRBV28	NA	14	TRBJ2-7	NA	CASGTGTHAYEQYF	TGTGCCAGCGGTACCGGGACCCATGCATACGAGCAGTACTTC
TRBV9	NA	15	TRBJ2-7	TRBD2	CASSFAGTSGYEQYF	TGTGCCAGCAGCTTCGCCGGGACTAGCGGTTACGAGCAGTACTTC
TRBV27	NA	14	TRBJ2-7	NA	CASSLIPGAYEQYF	TGTGCCAGCAGTTTAATCCCAGGGGCCTACGAGCAGTACTTC